This passage covers 6 T cell receptor beta chains from one sample sequenced in a study of CD8+ T cells in alopecia areata. Sequencing relied on a cDNA template that was reverse transcribed from extracted RNA. Sequenced by immunoSEQ multiplex PCR; TCRdb stores in-frame clones only, minus some. The sample lists roughly 64,000 clones, 44% occurring once. Input material: NKG2D-low CD8+ T cells sorted from blood. These receptors were obtained from a human donor with alopecia areata.

Comments on this clone: Distinct nucleotide sequences in the sample also encode this CDR3. This chain links TRBV27 with TRBJ2-7, with TRBD1 as a possible D gene (5 bases). Germline-derived CDR1 and CDR2 are MNHEY and SMNVEV (reference sequence). This CDR3 region has 14 residues. The V end lost 3 bases, the J end lost 2 bases, and 11 bases lay between the germline ends. The CDR3 loop is CASSLGQGPYEQYF. The CDR3 nucleotides read TGTGCCAGCAGTTTGGGGCAGGGTCCCTACGAGCAGTACTTC.

This clone occurred once. This chain joins TRBV5-1 and TRBJ1-2; TRBD1 is a possible D gene (5 bases). Per germline, CDR1 SGHRS and CDR2 YFSETQ. The V end lost 0 bases, the J end lost 2 bases, and 11 bases lay between the germline ends. The CDR3 length is 15 residues. In DNA form, the CDR3 reads TGCGCCAGCAGCTTGGGGCCGGGGCAGAACTATGGCTACACCTTC. Translated, it gives CASSLGPGQNYGYTF.

In DNA form, the CDR3 reads TGTGCCAGCAGCTTAAACGGGAGGAGGAATGAGCAGTTCTTC. It is translated as CASSLNGRRNEQFF. This rearrangement joins TRBV7-9 to TRBJ2-1; 7 bases map to TRBD2. CDR1 is SEHNR and CDR2 is FQNEAQ in the germline V gene (reference sequence). CDR3 length equals 14 residues. J gave up 7 bases and V 2 bases, and 5 bases lay outside the gene matches.

V gene TRBV9 combines with J gene TRBJ2-1, with 11 bases lining up with TRBD1. Looked up from germline, CDR1 is SGDLS and CDR2 is YYNGEE. The CDR3 has 15 amino acids. Unmatched junction bases numbered 5, after V lost 2 bases and J lost 7 bases. Written as DNA, the CDR3 is TGTGCCAGCAGCGTTTCCGGGACAGGGGGGAATGAGCAGTTCTTC. Translating gives CASSVSGTGGNEQFF.

There are many counts of this clone. The chain couples TRBV4-3 to TRBJ2-6, with D possibly being TRBD1 (6 bases). This CDR3 comprises 16 residues. Germline V gives CDR1 LGHNA, CDR2 YSLEER. V was cut by 3 bases and J by 0 bases, with 9 bases left in between. CDR3 amino acids: CASSHQGGSGANVLTF. The CDR3 region has the DNA TGCGCCAGCAGCCACCAAGGGGGCTCTGGGGCCAACGTCCTGACTTTC.

The V gene is TRBV9, the J gene TRBJ2-7; TRBD1 aligns across 8 bases. The germline V gene has CDR1 SGDLS and CDR2 YYNGEE. This CDR3 spans 14 amino acids. V lost 3 bases to trimming and J lost 4 bases; unmatched junction nucleotides: 6. CDR3 sequence reads: CASSAGTGRYEQYF. The CDR3 coding sequence is TGTGCCAGCAGCGCCGGGACAGGTCGGTACGAGCAGTACTTC.